Shown below are 31 T cell receptor beta chains from a single sample sequenced in a study of T cells after yellow fever vaccination. TCRdb fed the 5' RACE reads into MiXCR, producing one record per CDR3 protein. The sample has just under 600,000 distinct CDR3 sequences, roughly 14% seen once. Sequenced material: PBMCs, taken on the day of the yellow fever booster vaccination. All receptors come from a man aged 25-40 years who received the YFV17D yellow fever vaccine.

The chain has TRBV28 and TRBJ2-2, with a weak D call TRBD1 (7 bases). In germline, CDR1 is MDHEN, CDR2 SYDVKM. The CDR3 has 14 residues. The V gene lost 8 bases and the J gene lost 6 bases, with 16 bases spanning the gap. CDR3 loop: CASLQGTPPGELFF. Here the CDR3 DNA reads TGTGCCAGCTTACAGGGGACTCCCCCCGGGGAGCTGTTTTTT.

This clonotype occurred a few times. V gene TRBV10-3 combines with J gene TRBJ2-3; D not certain. V lost 11 bases and J 2 bases, leaving 8 bases between the germline ends. CDR3 size: 11 residues. Germline V gene lookup returns CDR1 ENHRY and CDR2 SYGVKD. The CDR3 spells CAPRSTDTQYF. The CDR3 DNA sequence: TGTGCCCCCCGGTCCACAGATACGCAGTATTTT.

Only a few counts were recorded for this clonotype. The CDR3 sequence: CASSQQGYQETQYF. The DNA of the CDR3 is TGTGCCAGCAGCCAACAGGGATACCAAGAGACCCAGTACTTC. The V and J genes are TRBV9 and TRBJ2-5, with D possibly matching TRBD1 (6 bases). The CDR3 is made up of 14 amino acids. Trimming took 4 bases from V and 0 from J, leaving 10 bases between them. Germline lookup yields CDR1 SGDLS and CDR2 YYNGEE. Drawing the rest from reference TRBV9 and TRBJ2-5, the complete variable domain is DSGVTQTPKHLITATGQRVTLRCSPRSGDLSVYWYQQSLDQGLQFLIQYYNGEERAKGNILERFSAQQFPDLHSELNLSSLELGDSALYFCASSQQGYQETQYFGPGTRLLVL.

The chain couples TRBV4-3 to TRBJ2-5; the D is unclear. The CDR3 spans 15 residues. Germline V gene lookup returns CDR1 LGHNA and CDR2 YSLEER. V was cut by 1 base and J by 4 bases, with 13 bases left in between. The chain's CDR3 is CASSQGGPPPETQYF. CDR3 DNA sequence: TGCGCCAGCAGCCAAGGTGGGCCCCCCCCAGAGACCCAGTACTTC.

The chain joins TRBV3-1 to TRBJ1-3; the D is unclear. Germline V gene lookup returns CDR1 LGHDT and CDR2 YNNKEL (reference sequence). V lost 3 bases and J 0 bases, leaving 6 bases between the germline ends. This CDR3 is 14 amino acids long. Written as DNA, the CDR3 is TGTGCCAGCAGCCACGGCAGCTCTGGAAACACCATATATTTT. Residues: CASSHGSSGNTIYF.

The sample holds one count of this clonotype. The chain uses TRBV29-1 and TRBJ2-1; D not resolved. Per germline, CDR1 SQVTM and CDR2 ANQGSEA. The V end lost 3 bases, the J end lost 1 base, and 10 bases lay between the germline ends. CDR3 size: 14 residues. CDR3 bases: TGCAGCGTTGATGCTGCCTCGTCCTACAATGAGCAGTTCTTC. Protein: CSVDAASSYNEQFF.

In its sample, this clonotype was seen many times. This rearrangement joins TRBV6-6 to TRBJ2-7; D call uncertain. This CDR3 comprises 12 residues. V was trimmed by 5 bases and J by 1 base, leaving 6 bases between them. CDR1 and CDR2 from the germline V gene are MNHNY and SVGAGI (reference sequence). In DNA form, the CDR3 reads TGTGCCAGCAGTGTTTCGTCCTACGAGCAGTACTTC. This codes for CASSVSSYEQYF.

The rearrangement uses TRBV11-2 and TRBJ2-1; TRBD1 might be the D (6 bases). Germline V gives CDR1 SGHAT, CDR2 FQNNGV. V gave up 5 bases and J gave up 3 bases, with 11 bases separating them. The CDR3 loop spans 14 amino acids. The DNA of the CDR3 is TGTGCCAGCAGCAGACAGGAACGCTACAATGAGCAGTTCTTC. Amino acids: CASSRQERYNEQFF.

This clonotype was counted a few times. The chain combines TRBV15 with TRBJ2-5, with D perhaps being TRBD1 or TRBD2 (5 bases each). V was pared by 5 bases and J by 7 bases, with 14 bases between. There are 13 residues in the CDR3. Per germline, CDR1 LNHNV and CDR2 YYDKDF (reference sequence). CDR3 loop: CATSGGNVATQYF. CDR3 coding DNA: TGTGCCACCAGCGGGGGAAACGTTGCGACCCAGTACTTC.

This clonotype occurred many times. The chain is built from TRBV2 and TRBJ1-5; D not resolved. Germline lookup yields CDR1 SNHLY and CDR2 FYNNEI. V was clipped by 11 bases and J by 5 bases, with 19 bases between them. This CDR3 has 14 residues. In DNA, the CDR3 is TGTGCCTCCCGTCCGGACGCACTCTATCAGCCCCAGCATTTT. This sequence encodes CASRPDALYQPQHF.

The chain recombines TRBV6-5 with TRBJ1-6; D is possibly TRBD1 (5 bases). The CDR3 has 17 residues. The germline V gene has CDR1 MNHEY and CDR2 SVGAGI. V lost 2 bases, J lost 6 bases, and 17 bases lay in between. CDR3 loop: CASSYTEIRGSNSPLHF. The CDR3 nucleotides are TGTGCCAGCAGTTACACGGAAATAAGGGGTTCTAATTCACCCCTCCACTTT.

This clonotype was counted a few times. The chain carries TRBV7-2 and TRBJ2-1; 7 positions match TRBD2. From germline, CDR1 is SGHTA and CDR2 FQGNSA. V was pared by 1 base and J by 10 bases, with 10 bases of the junction left unmatched. The CDR3 spans 15 residues. The CDR3, as DNA: TGTGCCAGCAGCTTAGATGGCCTAGCGGACTCGGAGCAGTTCTTC. Translation: CASSLDGLADSEQFF.

This clonotype was detected once. This chain connects TRBV11-2 to TRBJ2-4, with TRBD2 matching over 13 bases. J gave up 9 bases and V 6 bases, and 8 bases lay outside the gene matches. Germline CDR1 is SGHAT and CDR2 is FQNNGV. CDR3 size: 15 residues. The DNA of the CDR3 is TGTGCCAGCAGATTGTCGGGACTAGCGGGACTCATTCAGTACTTC. Its translation: CASRLSGLAGLIQYF.

This clonotype was seen a handful of times. The V call is TRBV30, the J call TRBJ2-2; possibly TRBD1 for D (6 bases). The CDR3 is made up of 13 amino acids. The V gene's germline CDR1 is GTSNPN and CDR2 SVGIG (reference sequence). The V end lost 3 bases, the J end lost 3 bases, and 8 bases lay between the germline ends. DNA of the CDR3: TGTGCCTGGAGACAGGGCCACACCGGGGAGCTGTTTTTT. This translates into CAWRQGHTGELFF.

This clonotype was counted a few times. The CDR3 protein is CAVKDTFTDTQYF. The CDR3 DNA reads as TGTGCTGTCAAGGACACCTTCACAGATACGCAGTATTTT. V usage is TRBV10-3 and J usage is TRBJ2-3; the D gene is possibly TRBD1 (5 bases). Germline V gene sequence: CDR1 ENHRY, CDR2 SYGVKD. The CDR3 is 13 amino acids.

This chain joins TRBV6-5 and TRBJ1-1, with D possibly being TRBD1 (5 bases). V lost 0 bases, J lost 6 bases, and 14 bases lay in between. Germline CDR1 MNHEY, CDR2 SVGAGI. This CDR3 spans 15 amino acids. The CDR3 spells CASSYSTGRESEAFF. The CDR3 nucleotides read TGTGCCAGCAGTTACTCAACAGGCAGGGAGTCTGAAGCTTTCTTT.

This clonotype occurred a few times. The rearrangement joins TRBV7-9 to TRBJ2-1; either TRBD1 or TRBD2 may fit D (5 bases each). The V end was cut by 3 bases, the J end by 3 bases, with 12 bases between. The CDR3 runs 15 residues. Germline assignment: CDR1 SEHNR and CDR2 FQNEAQ (reference sequence). CDR3 loop: CASSLGPPLYNEQFF. In DNA, the CDR3 is TGTGCCAGCAGCTTGGGACCCCCTCTCTACAATGAGCAGTTCTTC.

The CDR3 spells CASSFSGTAYEQYF. In DNA, the CDR3 is TGCGCCAGCAGCTTCTCCGGGACTGCATACGAGCAGTACTTC. The chain has TRBV5-1 and TRBJ2-7, with D tentatively TRBD2 (6 bases). Germline loops: CDR1 SGHRS, CDR2 YFSETQ. V was shortened by 2 bases and J by 4 bases, with 13 bases between the two germline ends. CDR3 size: 14 residues.

This clonotype was seen only a few times. The rearrangement uses TRBV2 and TRBJ2-7; TRBD2 matches at 13 bases. Germline V lookup: CDR1 SNHLY, CDR2 FYNNEI. Trimming took 7 bases from V and 7 from J; bases not matched to a gene: 10. The CDR3 is 15 residues long. The DNA of the CDR3 is TGTGCCAGCAACCGCCTCGGACTAGCGGGAGTTGAGCAGTACTTC. It codes for CASNRLGLAGVEQYF.

J is TRBJ2-7 and V is TRBV5-1; D is unclear. This CDR3 has 14 amino acids. The germline V gene encodes CDR1 SGHRS and CDR2 YFSETQ. Trimming left V 0 bases short and J 4 bases short, with 11 bases between. CDR3 bases: TGCGCCAGCAGCTTGGATATCGGGCAGTACGAGCAGTACTTC. Protein product: CASSLDIGQYEQYF.

This clonotype was picked up a small number of times. The rearrangement uses TRBV7-9 and TRBJ2-7, with D possibly called TRBD1 or TRBD2 (5 bases each). V gave up 2 bases and J gave up 0 bases, with 14 bases separating them. Germline V gene lookup returns CDR1 SEHNR and CDR2 FQNEAQ (reference sequence). The CDR3 spans 16 residues. CDR3 in amino acids: CASSLSTGTHSYEQYF. As DNA, the CDR3 is TGTGCCAGCAGCTTATCCACCGGGACCCACTCCTACGAGCAGTACTTC.

Here the CDR3 DNA reads TGCGCCAGCAGCTGGGGACGGGGAAACACTGAAGCTTTCTTT. It encodes CASSWGRGNTEAFF. V usage is TRBV5-1 and J usage is TRBJ1-1, with D maybe TRBD1 (5 bases). The CDR3 length is 14 residues. Germline lookup yields CDR1 SGHRS and CDR2 YFSETQ. Trimming took 3 bases from V and 2 from J, leaving 11 bases between them.

In its sample, this clonotype was seen many times. This chain links TRBV27 with TRBJ2-3; 7 bases are shared with TRBD1. The CDR3 length is 15 residues. The germline gives CDR1 MNHEY, CDR2 SMNVEV (reference sequence). Unmatched junction bases numbered 9, after V lost 3 bases and J lost 6 bases. The chain's CDR3 is CASSLVWTGPDTQYF. In DNA form, the CDR3 reads TGTGCCAGCAGTTTGGTGTGGACAGGCCCCGATACGCAGTATTTT.

This clonotype has more than one count but fewer than ten. The V and J genes are TRBV4-3 and TRBJ2-5; TRBD2 matches 11 bases. The J segment lost 2 bases and the V segment lost 0 bases, leaving 2 bases of the junction unmatched. The CDR3 has 16 residues. Germline CDR1 LGHNA, CDR2 YSLEER. The CDR3 DNA is TGCGCCAGCAGCCAAGAGCTAGCGGGAGGACAAGAGACCCAGTACTTC. As protein: CASSQELAGGQETQYF.

This clonotype was observed a few times. The chain links TRBV4-3 to TRBJ2-5, with TRBD2 as a possible D gene (5 bases). This CDR3 region has 15 residues. Trimming removed 0 bases at V and 5 bases at J, with 13 bases between. Germline V gene data show CDR1 as LGHNA and CDR2 as YSLEER. CDR3: CASSQEASGRETQYF. The DNA for the CDR3 is TGCGCCAGCAGCCAAGAAGCCAGCGGCCGGGAGACCCAGTACTTC.

The V call is TRBV29-1, the J call TRBJ1-3, with D unresolved. Germline assignment: CDR1 SQVTM and CDR2 ANQGSEA. The V gene lost 7 bases and the J gene lost 0 bases, with 10 bases spanning the gap. This CDR3 has 13 amino acids. The CDR3 reads CSARRVSGNTIYF. The CDR3 bases are TGCAGCGCCCGACGGGTCTCTGGAAACACCATATATTTT.

This clonotype has only a few counts. The chain combines TRBV29-1 with TRBJ2-1; TRBD2 is a possible D gene (7 bases). V was trimmed by 4 bases and J by 0 bases, leaving 13 bases between them. CDR1 SQVTM and CDR2 ANQGSEA come from the germline V gene. This CDR3 is built from 15 residues. This CDR3 is CSVVGGASSYNEQFF. The CDR3 DNA sequence: TGCAGCGTTGTTGGGGGGGCGAGCTCCTACAATGAGCAGTTCTTC.

This chain connects TRBV7-2 to TRBJ2-1; D possibly corresponds to TRBD2 (5 bases). Deletions cut 3 bases from V and 7 bases from J, with 16 bases between. The CDR3 spans 15 residues. Per germline, CDR1 SGHTA and CDR2 FQGNSA. The CDR3 DNA is TGTGCCAGCAGCTTCCAGCGGAGGTTCCAGAATGAGCAGTTCTTC. It translates to CASSFQRRFQNEQFF.

The chain couples TRBV12-3 or TRBV12-4 to TRBJ2-5, with D possibly being TRBD2 (6 bases). The CDR3 is 13 residues long. V was shortened by 6 bases and J by 3 bases, with 11 bases between the two germline ends. This CDR3 reads CASRPSVEETQYF. CDR3 bases: TGTGCCAGCAGACCTAGCGTCGAAGAGACCCAGTACTTC.

The chain combines TRBV29-1 with TRBJ2-1; no clear D gene. V dropped 7 bases and J dropped 9 bases, with 10 bases sitting between them. Germline values: CDR1 SQVTM, CDR2 ANQGSEA. There are 10 residues in the CDR3. CDR3 sequence: CSGGKFEQFF. CDR3 sequence (DNA): TGCAGCGGTGGAAAATTTGAGCAGTTCTTC.

This chain links TRBV14 with TRBJ2-7; either TRBD1 or TRBD2 may supply D (5 bases each). Trimming cost V 7 bases and J 3 bases, with 16 bases left between them. Germline V gene data show CDR1 as SGHDN and CDR2 as FVKESK. This CDR3 has 14 amino acids. Here the CDR3 reads CASNDRGEDYEQYF. In DNA form, the CDR3 reads TGTGCCAGCAACGACCGAGGGGAAGACTACGAGCAGTACTTC.